These 21 T cell receptor beta chains share one sample of origin, sequenced in a study of blood T cell repertoires in COVID-19. Only in-frame clones appear in the TCRdb table, and some are missing; sequencing was by immunoSEQ multiplex PCR. Among 80,000 or so clones listed, 91% were seen once. The sequenced material came from peripheral blood. The receptors come from a woman aged 45-59 years in a cohort sampled during active COVID-19.

This clone was recorded once. The rearrangement links TRBV13 to TRBJ2-7, with TRBD1 identical over 8 bases. After removal of 5 bases from V and 5 bases from J, the junction contained 8 bases not matched to a gene. Germline-derived CDR1 and CDR2 are PRHDT and FYEKMQ (reference sequence). The CDR3 has 14 amino acids. The CDR3 coding sequence is TGTGCCAGCAGCACCTGGGACAGGATGAACGAGCAGTACTTC. This encodes CASSTWDRMNEQYF. Drawing the rest from reference TRBV13 and TRBJ2-7, the complete variable domain is AAGVIQSPRHLIKEKRETATLKCYPIPRHDTVYWYQQGPGQDPQFLISFYEKMQSDKGSIPDRFSAQQFSDYHSELNMSSLELGDSALYFCASSTWDRMNEQYFGPGTRLTVT.

The genes are TRBV10-3 and TRBJ2-6, with D unresolved. The CDR3 totals 14 residues. Germline CDR1 and CDR2: ENHRY and SYGVKD. Deletions cut 3 bases from V and 0 bases from J, with 3 bases between. CDR3 coding DNA: TGTGCCATCAGTGACAACTCTGGGGCCAACGTCCTGACTTTC. This codes for CAISDNSGANVLTF.

The V call is TRBV10-3, the J call TRBJ1-2, with a tentative D call TRBD1 (5 bases). The V gene's germline CDR1 is ENHRY and CDR2 SYGVKD. The CDR3 extends over 15 amino acids. V was pared by 0 bases and J by 2 bases, with 10 bases between. The CDR3 loop is CAISESVQGNYGYTF. The CDR3 DNA reads as TGTGCCATCAGTGAGTCTGTGCAGGGAAACTATGGCTACACCTTC.

The chain combines TRBV9 with TRBJ2-3, with TRBD2 matching 8 bases. V dropped 4 bases and J dropped 0; count of bases not matched to a gene: 4. Germline V CDR1 and CDR2: SGDLS, YYNGEE. There are 15 residues in the CDR3. The CDR3 sequence: CASSRTSGSTDTQYF. DNA for the CDR3: TGTGCCAGCAGCCGAACTAGCGGAAGCACAGATACGCAGTATTTT.

The chain employs TRBV10-3 and TRBJ1-2; D not certain. CDR1 is ENHRY and CDR2 is SYGVKD in the germline V gene. The CDR3 runs 14 residues. The V end was cut by 2 bases, the J end by 8 bases, with 15 bases between. CDR3 sequence (DNA): TGTGCCATCAGTGAGACGTTGAGGGAACAGGGCTACACCTTC. This translates into CAISETLREQGYTF.

The chain joins TRBV27 to TRBJ2-7, with D possibly TRBD1 on 7 matching bases. CDR3 length: 15 amino acids. The germline V and J ends were trimmed by 2 bases and 0 bases, with 11 bases remaining between them. Germline values: CDR1 MNHEY, CDR2 SMNVEV (reference sequence). Here the CDR3 reads CASSLAGGSSYEQYF. In DNA, the CDR3 is TGTGCCAGCAGTTTAGCAGGGGGGAGCTCCTACGAGCAGTACTTC.

The CDR3 DNA is TGTGCCAGCAGCACCGGACAGGGCGGGTATCAGACAGATACGCAGTATTTT. This encodes CASSTGQGGYQTDTQYF. The chain recombines TRBV5-5 with TRBJ2-3, with TRBD1 matching over 8 bases. V was pared by 4 bases and J by 3 bases, with 13 bases of the junction left unmatched. In germline, CDR1 is SGHKS, CDR2 YYEKEE (reference sequence). This CDR3 has 17 residues.

The chain recombines TRBV10-2 with TRBJ2-7; 12 positions match TRBD2. Germline V lookup: CDR1 WSHSY, CDR2 SAAADI. CDR3 length equals 14 residues. The ends lost 4 bases at V and 9 bases at J; junction bases unmatched: 7. The CDR3 sequence: CASSGLAGDEVQYF. CDR3 coding DNA: TGCGCCAGCAGTGGACTAGCGGGAGACGAAGTGCAGTACTTC.

The chain carries TRBV11-2 and TRBJ1-2; weak D call: TRBD1 (5 bases). This CDR3 is built from 13 residues. Germline V gene data show CDR1 as SGHAT and CDR2 as FQNNGV. V was shortened by 3 bases and J by 5 bases, with 10 bases between the two germline ends. CDR3: CASSFGGRYGYTF. CDR3 DNA sequence: TGTGCCAGCAGCTTTGGGGGGAGATATGGCTACACCTTC.

This clone occurred once. The rearrangement links TRBV30 to TRBJ2-7; the match to TRBD1 covers 11 bases. Germline values: CDR1 GTSNPN, CDR2 SVGIG (reference sequence). CDR3 length: 14 residues. J lost 7 bases, V lost 5 bases, and 10 bases had no gene match. The CDR3 sequence is CAWGVGQGAGEQYF. In nucleotides, the CDR3 is TGTGCCTGGGGGGTTGGACAGGGGGCGGGTGAGCAGTACTTC.

The gene calls are TRBV2 and TRBJ2-3; perhaps TRBD1 as D (6 bases). This CDR3 comprises 16 residues. With 7 bases removed from V and 3 bases from J, the gap between germline ends came to 20 bases. Germline V gene lookup returns CDR1 SNHLY and CDR2 FYNNEI. CDR3 amino acids: CASTARGGRGTDTQYF. The CDR3 DNA sequence: TGTGCCAGCACGGCCCGGGGTGGCAGGGGTACAGATACGCAGTATTTT.

This clone was detected only once. The chain links TRBV5-1 to TRBJ1-5; 8 bases are shared with TRBD1. V lost 4 bases, J lost 2 bases, and 5 bases stayed unmatched. Germline V CDR1 and CDR2: SGHRS, YFSETQ. CDR3 size: 15 residues. CDR3 nucleotide sequence: TGCGCCAGCAGCCCGGGGACAGGTGGCAATCAGCCCCAGCATTTT. It specifies CASSPGTGGNQPQHF.

The chain is built from TRBV2 and TRBJ2-1, with D uncertain. The CDR3 runs 11 residues. The germline V gene encodes CDR1 SNHLY and CDR2 FYNNEI. V lost 5 bases and J lost 4, with 3 bases in between. The CDR3 DNA is TGTGCCAGCAGTCTATACAATGAGCAGTTCTTC. It yields the protein CASSLYNEQFF. Supplemented by reference TRBV2 and TRBJ2-1, the full variable domain reads EPEVTQTPSHQVTQMGQEVILRCVPISNHLYFYWYRQILGQKVEFLVSFYNNEISEKSEIFDDQFSVERPDGSNFTLKIRSTKLEDSAMYFCASSLYNEQFFGPGTRLTVL.

This chain uses TRBV24-1 with TRBJ2-2, with TRBD1 matching 7 bases. The CDR3 is 19 residues long. Losses at the gene ends were 5 bases for V and 0 bases for J; bases not matched to a gene: 14. CDR1 is KGHDR and CDR2 is SFDVKD in the germline V gene. This CDR3 reads CATSAPTGALFANTGELFF. The CDR3 DNA reads TGTGCCACCAGTGCTCCTACAGGGGCCCTCTTTGCGAACACCGGGGAGCTGTTTTTT.

The chain carries TRBV5-1 and TRBJ2-5, with D maybe TRBD1 (6 bases). The CDR3 length is 16 residues. Germline V gives CDR1 SGHRS, CDR2 YFSETQ. Trimming cost V 2 bases and J 5 bases, with 19 bases left between them. The CDR3 loop is CASSFTPGTSGETQYF. CDR3 DNA: TGCGCCAGCAGCTTCACCCCCGGGACATCGGGGGAGACCCAGTACTTC. Complete variable domain (other parts from reference TRBV5-1 and TRBJ2-5): KAGVTQTPRYLIKTRGQQVTLSCSPISGHRSVSWYQQTPGQGLQFLFEYFSETQRNKGNFPGRFSGRQFSNSRSEMNVSTLELGDSALYLCASSFTPGTSGETQYFGPGTRLLVL.

J is TRBJ2-3 and V is TRBV28; TRBD2 agrees at 13 bases. V lost 4 bases to trimming and J lost 1 base; unmatched junction nucleotides: 8. The V gene's germline CDR1 is MDHEN and CDR2 SYDVKM. The CDR3 extends over 18 amino acids. The DNA of the CDR3 is TGTGCCAGCAGTTCCGGGACTAGCGGGACGGTCCGCACAGATACGCAGTATTTT. Encoded protein: CASSSGTSGTVRTDTQYF.

The V and J genes are TRBV2 and TRBJ2-2; no clear D gene. The length of the CDR3 is 11 residues. Per the germline V gene, CDR1 is SNHLY and CDR2 is FYNNEI. V was shortened by 8 bases and J by 6 bases, with 7 bases between the two germline ends. CDR3 in amino acids: CASLASGELFF. CDR3 bases: TGTGCCAGCTTGGCTTCCGGGGAGCTGTTTTTT.

The chain links TRBV7-2 to TRBJ1-2; D remains unclear. CDR3 length: 15 residues. Germline loops: CDR1 SGHTA, CDR2 FQGNSA. Deletions cut 5 bases from V and 4 bases from J, with 17 bases between. The CDR3 spells CASSHSHVSAYGYTF. As DNA, the CDR3 is TGTGCCAGCAGCCATTCCCATGTCAGCGCCTATGGCTACACCTTC.

The chain joins TRBV10-3 to TRBJ2-3, with D possibly TRBD1 on 7 matching bases. V was cut by 11 bases and J by 2 bases, with 20 bases left in between. This CDR3 has 15 residues. Germline lookup yields CDR1 ENHRY and CDR2 SYGVKD. CDR3 loop: CAAAAQGGLTDTQYF. In DNA form, the CDR3 reads TGTGCCGCTGCCGCGCAGGGGGGCCTCACAGATACGCAGTATTTT.

The gene calls are TRBV18 and TRBJ2-7; 11 nucleotides agree with TRBD1. Germline CDR1 and CDR2: KGHSH and LQKENI. The CDR3 length is 14 residues. The junction had 4 bases not matched to a gene; V was cut back by 6 bases and J by 3 bases. The CDR3 sequence is CASSAGQGVYEQYF. DNA of the CDR3: TGTGCCAGCTCCGCGGGACAGGGGGTCTACGAGCAGTACTTC.

This clone was seen just once. V is TRBV3-1 (or the pseudogene TRBV3-2) and J is TRBJ2-7; possibly TRBD2 for D (5 bases). V lost 0 bases to trimming and J lost 3 bases, with 18 bases between them. Germline assignment: CDR1 LGHDT and CDR2 YNNKEL (reference sequence). This CDR3 has 17 residues. In DNA form, the CDR3 reads TGTGCCAGCAGCCAAGATCGACTCCGGAGGCCCGGCTACGAGCAGTACTTC. It specifies CASSQDRLRRPGYEQYF.